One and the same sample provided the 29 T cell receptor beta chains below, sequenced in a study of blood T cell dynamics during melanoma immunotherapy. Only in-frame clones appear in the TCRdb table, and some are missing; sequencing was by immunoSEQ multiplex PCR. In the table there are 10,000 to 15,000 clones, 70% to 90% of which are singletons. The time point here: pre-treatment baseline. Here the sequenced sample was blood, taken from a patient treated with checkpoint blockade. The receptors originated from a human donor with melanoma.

The DNA for the CDR3 is TGTGCCAGCAGTGAAGGGGGTCAGGGGCTCTATGGCTACACCTTC. This codes for CASSEGGQGLYGYTF. The J gene is TRBJ1-2, the V gene TRBV2, with a possible D match to TRBD1 (6 bases). The V gene lost 1 base and the J gene lost 4 bases, with 13 bases spanning the gap. CDR3 size: 15 residues. The germline V gene has CDR1 SNHLY and CDR2 FYNNEI.

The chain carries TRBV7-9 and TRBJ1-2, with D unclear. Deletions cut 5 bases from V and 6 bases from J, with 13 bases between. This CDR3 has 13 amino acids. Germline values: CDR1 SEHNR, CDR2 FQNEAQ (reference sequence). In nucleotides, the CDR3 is TGTGCCAGCAGCCCCGGGAACCAGAATGGCTACACCTTC. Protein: CASSPGNQNGYTF.

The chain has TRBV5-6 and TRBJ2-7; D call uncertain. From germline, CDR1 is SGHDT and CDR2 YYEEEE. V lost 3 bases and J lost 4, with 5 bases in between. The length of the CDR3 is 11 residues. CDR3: CASSSAYEQYF. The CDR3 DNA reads TGTGCCAGCAGCTCTGCTTACGAGCAGTACTTC. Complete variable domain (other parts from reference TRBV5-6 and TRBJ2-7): DAGVTQSPTHLIKTRGQQVTLRCSPKSGHDTVSWYQQALGQGPQFIFQYYEEEERQRGNFPDRFSGHQFPNYSSELNVNALLLGDSALYLCASSSAYEQYFGPGTRLTVT.

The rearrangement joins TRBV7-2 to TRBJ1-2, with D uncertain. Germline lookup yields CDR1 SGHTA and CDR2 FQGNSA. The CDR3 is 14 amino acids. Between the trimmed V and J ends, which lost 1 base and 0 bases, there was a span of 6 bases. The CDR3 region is CASSLGTTNYGYTF. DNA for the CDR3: TGTGCCAGCAGCTTAGGGACGACTAACTATGGCTACACCTTC.

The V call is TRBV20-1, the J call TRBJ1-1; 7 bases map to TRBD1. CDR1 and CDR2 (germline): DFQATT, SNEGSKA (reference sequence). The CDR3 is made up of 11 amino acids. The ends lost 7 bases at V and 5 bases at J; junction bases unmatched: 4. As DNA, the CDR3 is TGCAGTGTCTACAGGGGAACTGAAGCTTTCTTT. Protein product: CSVYRGTEAFF.

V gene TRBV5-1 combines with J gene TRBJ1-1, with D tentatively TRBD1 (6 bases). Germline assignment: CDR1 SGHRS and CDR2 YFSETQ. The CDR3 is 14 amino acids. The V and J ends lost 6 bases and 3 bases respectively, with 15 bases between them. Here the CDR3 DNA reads TGCGCCAGCAACAACGGGGGGGCTGACACTGAAGCTTTCTTT. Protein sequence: CASNNGGADTEAFF. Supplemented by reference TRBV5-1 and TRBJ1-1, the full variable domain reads KAGVTQTPRYLIKTRGQQVTLSCSPISGHRSVSWYQQTPGQGLQFLFEYFSETQRNKGNFPGRFSGRQFSNSRSEMNVSTLELGDSALYLCASNNGGADTEAFFGQGTRLTVV.

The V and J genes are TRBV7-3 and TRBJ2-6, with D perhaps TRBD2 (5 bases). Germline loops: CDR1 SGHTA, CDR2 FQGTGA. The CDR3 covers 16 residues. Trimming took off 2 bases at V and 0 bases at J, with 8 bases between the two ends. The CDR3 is CASSLEAGSGANVLTF. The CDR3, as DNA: TGTGCCAGCAGCTTAGAGGCGGGCTCTGGGGCCAACGTCCTGACTTTC.

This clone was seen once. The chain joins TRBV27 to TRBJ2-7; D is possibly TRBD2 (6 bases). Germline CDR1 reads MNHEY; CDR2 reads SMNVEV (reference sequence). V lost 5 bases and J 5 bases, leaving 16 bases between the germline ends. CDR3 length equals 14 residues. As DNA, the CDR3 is TGTGCCAGCAGTCCCCTGGGCGGGATCCACGAGCAGTACTTC. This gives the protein CASSPLGGIHEQYF.

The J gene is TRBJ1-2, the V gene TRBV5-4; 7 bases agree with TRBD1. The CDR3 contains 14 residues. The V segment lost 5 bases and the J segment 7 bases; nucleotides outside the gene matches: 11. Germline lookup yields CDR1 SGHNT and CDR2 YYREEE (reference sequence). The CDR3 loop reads CASRRTGERFGYTF. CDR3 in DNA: TGTGCCAGCAGGAGAACAGGGGAACGCTTTGGCTACACCTTC.

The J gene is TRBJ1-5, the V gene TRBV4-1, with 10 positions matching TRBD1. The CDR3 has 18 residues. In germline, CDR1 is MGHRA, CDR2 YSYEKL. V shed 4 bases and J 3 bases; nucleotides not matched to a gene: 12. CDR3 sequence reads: CASSRRVTGGNLNQPQHF. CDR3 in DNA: TGCGCCAGCAGCCGGAGGGTGACAGGGGGCAATCTCAATCAGCCCCAGCATTTT.

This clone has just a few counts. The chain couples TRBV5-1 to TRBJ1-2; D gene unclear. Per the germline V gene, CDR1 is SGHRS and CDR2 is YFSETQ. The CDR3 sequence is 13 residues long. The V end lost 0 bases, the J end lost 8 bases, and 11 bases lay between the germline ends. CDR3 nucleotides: TGCGCCAGCAGCTTGGGGGCAGCACAAGGCTACACCTTC. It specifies CASSLGAAQGYTF.

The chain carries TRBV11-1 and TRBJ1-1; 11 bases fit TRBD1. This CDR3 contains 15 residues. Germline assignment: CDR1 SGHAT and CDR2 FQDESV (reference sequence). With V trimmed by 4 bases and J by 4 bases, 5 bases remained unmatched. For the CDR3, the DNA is TGTGCCAGCAGCTCCGGGACAGGGGGAGTCACTGAAGCTTTCTTT. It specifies CASSSGTGGVTEAFF.

This CDR3 is CASGHQGQGDEQYF. The CDR3 coding sequence is TGTGCCAGCGGCCACCAGGGACAGGGGGACGAGCAGTACTTC. The chain joins TRBV27 to TRBJ2-7; 11 bases line up with TRBD1. The V and J ends lost 8 bases and 5 bases, in that order; junction bases with no gene match: 8. Germline CDR1 reads MNHEY; CDR2 reads SMNVEV (reference sequence). CDR3 length: 14 amino acids.

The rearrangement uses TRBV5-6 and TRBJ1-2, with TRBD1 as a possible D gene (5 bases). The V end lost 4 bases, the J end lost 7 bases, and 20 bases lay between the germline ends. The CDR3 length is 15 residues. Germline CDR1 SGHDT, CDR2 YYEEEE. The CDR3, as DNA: TGTGCCAGCAGCCACCCCGCAGTAGGGGTGTTTGGCTACACCTTC. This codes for CASSHPAVGVFGYTF.

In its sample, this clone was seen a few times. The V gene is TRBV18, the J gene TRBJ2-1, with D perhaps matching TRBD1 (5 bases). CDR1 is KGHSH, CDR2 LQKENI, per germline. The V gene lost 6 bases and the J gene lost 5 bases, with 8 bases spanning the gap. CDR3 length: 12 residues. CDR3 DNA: TGTGCCAGCTCGCGGACAAACAATGAGCAGTTCTTC. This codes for CASSRTNNEQFF. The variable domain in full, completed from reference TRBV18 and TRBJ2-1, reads NAGVMQNPRHLVRRRGQEARLRCSPMKGHSHVYWYRQLPEEGLKFMVYLQKENIIDESGMPKERFSAEFPKEGPSILRIQQVVRGDSAAYFCASSRTNNEQFFGPGTRLTVL.

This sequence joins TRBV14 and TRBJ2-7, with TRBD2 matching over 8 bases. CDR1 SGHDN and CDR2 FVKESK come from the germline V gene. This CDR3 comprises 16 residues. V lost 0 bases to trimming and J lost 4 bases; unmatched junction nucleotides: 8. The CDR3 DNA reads TGTGCCAGCAGCCAAGATCACACAGCGGGGGAATACGAGCAGTACTTC. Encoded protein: CASSQDHTAGEYEQYF.

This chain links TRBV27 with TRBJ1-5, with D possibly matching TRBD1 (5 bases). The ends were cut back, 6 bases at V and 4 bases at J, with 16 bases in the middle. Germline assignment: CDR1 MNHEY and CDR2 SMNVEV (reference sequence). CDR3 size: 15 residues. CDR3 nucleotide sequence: TGTGCCAGCAGGCGTAGCCAAGGGGTGAATCAGCCCCAGCATTTT. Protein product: CASRRSQGVNQPQHF.

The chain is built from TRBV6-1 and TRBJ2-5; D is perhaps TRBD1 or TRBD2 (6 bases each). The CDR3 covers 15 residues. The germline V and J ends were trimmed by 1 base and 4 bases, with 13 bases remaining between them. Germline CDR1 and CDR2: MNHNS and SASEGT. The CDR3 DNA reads TGTGCCAGCAGTGAAGTCCCGGGGGCGCGAGAGACCCAGTACTTC. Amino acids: CASSEVPGARETQYF.

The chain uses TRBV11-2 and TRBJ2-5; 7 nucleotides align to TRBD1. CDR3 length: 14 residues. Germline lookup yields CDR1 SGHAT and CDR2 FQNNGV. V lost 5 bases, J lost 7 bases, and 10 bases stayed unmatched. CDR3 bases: TGTGCCAGCAGCACCCTACAGGGGCGCGGGACCCAGTACTTC. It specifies CASSTLQGRGTQYF.

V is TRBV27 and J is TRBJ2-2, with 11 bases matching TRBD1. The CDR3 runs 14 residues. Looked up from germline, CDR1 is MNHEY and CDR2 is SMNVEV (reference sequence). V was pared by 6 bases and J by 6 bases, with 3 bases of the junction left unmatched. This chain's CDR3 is CASRWTGGAGELFF. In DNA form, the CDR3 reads TGTGCCAGCAGGTGGACAGGGGGCGCCGGGGAGCTGTTTTTT.

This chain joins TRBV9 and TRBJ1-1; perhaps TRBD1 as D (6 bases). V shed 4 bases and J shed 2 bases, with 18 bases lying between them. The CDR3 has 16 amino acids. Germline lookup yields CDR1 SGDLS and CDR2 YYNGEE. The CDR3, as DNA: TGTGCCAGCAGCTCCACCCGGGGGGCCAGTAACACTGAAGCTTTCTTT. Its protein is CASSSTRGASNTEAFF.

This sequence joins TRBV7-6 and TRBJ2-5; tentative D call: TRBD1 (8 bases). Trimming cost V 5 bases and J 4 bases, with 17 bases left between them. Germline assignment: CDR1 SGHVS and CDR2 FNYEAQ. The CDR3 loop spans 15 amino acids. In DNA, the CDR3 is TGTGCCAGCAGCCCCGGACAGGGAGGGAGAGAGACCCAGTACTTC. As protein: CASSPGQGGRETQYF.

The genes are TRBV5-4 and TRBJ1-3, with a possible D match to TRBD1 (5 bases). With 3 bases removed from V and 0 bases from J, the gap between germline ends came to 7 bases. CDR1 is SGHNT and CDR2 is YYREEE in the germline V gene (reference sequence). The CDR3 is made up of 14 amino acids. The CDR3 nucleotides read TGTGCCAGCAGCTACACAGGCTCTGGAAACACCATATATTTT. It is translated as CASSYTGSGNTIYF.

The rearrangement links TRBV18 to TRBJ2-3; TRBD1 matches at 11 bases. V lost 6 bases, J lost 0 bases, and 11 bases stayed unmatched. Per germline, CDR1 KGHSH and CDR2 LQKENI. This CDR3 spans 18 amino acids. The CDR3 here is CASSSGQGALTSTDTQYF. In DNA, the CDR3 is TGTGCCAGCTCGTCTGGACAGGGGGCGCTCACTAGCACAGATACGCAGTATTTT.

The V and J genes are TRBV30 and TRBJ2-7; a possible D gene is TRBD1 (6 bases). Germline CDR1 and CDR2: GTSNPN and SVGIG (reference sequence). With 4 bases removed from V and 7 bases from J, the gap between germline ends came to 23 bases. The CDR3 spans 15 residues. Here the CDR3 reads CAWTTGTIGCREQYF. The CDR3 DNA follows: TGTGCCTGGACCACCGGGACAATCGGGTGTCGGGAGCAGTACTTC.

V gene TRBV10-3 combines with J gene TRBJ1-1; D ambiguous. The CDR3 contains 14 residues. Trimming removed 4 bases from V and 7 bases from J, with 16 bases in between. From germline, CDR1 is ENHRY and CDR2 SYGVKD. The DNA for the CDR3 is TGTGCCATCAGTGTTTTGGGTGAGGGAGGTGAAGCTTTCTTT. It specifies CAISVLGEGGEAFF.

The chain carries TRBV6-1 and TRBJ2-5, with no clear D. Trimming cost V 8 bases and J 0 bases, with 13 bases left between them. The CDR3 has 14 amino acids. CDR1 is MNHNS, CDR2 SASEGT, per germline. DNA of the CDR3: TGTGCCAGCGATAGATCAGCTTACCAAGAGACCCAGTACTTC. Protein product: CASDRSAYQETQYF.

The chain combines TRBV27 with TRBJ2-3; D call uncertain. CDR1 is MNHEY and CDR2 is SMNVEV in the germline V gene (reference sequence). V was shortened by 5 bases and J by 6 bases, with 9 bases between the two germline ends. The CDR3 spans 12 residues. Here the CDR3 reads CASSLDLDTQYF. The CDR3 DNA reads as TGTGCCAGCAGTCTCGACTTGGATACGCAGTATTTT.

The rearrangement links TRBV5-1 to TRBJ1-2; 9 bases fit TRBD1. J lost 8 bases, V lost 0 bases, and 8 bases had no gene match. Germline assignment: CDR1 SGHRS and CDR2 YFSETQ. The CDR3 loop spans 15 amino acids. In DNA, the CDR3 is TGCGCCAGCAGCTTGGGGCCGGACAGGGGTGGAGGCTACACCTTC. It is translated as CASSLGPDRGGGYTF.